Listed here is a single T cell receptor (beta chain). Using immunoSEQ multiplex PCR, the repertoire was profiled, and TCRdb retains in-frame clones only, with some absent. The sample shows around 340,000 clones, roughly nine tenths of them seen only once. Germline CDR1 reads SGHDT; CDR2 reads YYEEEE. Trimming removed 5 bases from V and 4 bases from J; junction bases left unmatched: 2. The CDR3 consists of 13 residues. This sample was taken from a study of blood T cell repertoires in COVID-19. This chain connects TRBV5-6 to TRBJ1-3; 8 bases map to TRBD1. The source material was peripheral blood. This receptor was taken from a woman aged 55-70 years with COVID-19, enrolled during active disease. For the CDR3, the DNA is TGTGCCAGCAGAAGGGACAGGGGAAACACCATATATTTT. Amino acid sequence: CASRRDRGNTIYF.